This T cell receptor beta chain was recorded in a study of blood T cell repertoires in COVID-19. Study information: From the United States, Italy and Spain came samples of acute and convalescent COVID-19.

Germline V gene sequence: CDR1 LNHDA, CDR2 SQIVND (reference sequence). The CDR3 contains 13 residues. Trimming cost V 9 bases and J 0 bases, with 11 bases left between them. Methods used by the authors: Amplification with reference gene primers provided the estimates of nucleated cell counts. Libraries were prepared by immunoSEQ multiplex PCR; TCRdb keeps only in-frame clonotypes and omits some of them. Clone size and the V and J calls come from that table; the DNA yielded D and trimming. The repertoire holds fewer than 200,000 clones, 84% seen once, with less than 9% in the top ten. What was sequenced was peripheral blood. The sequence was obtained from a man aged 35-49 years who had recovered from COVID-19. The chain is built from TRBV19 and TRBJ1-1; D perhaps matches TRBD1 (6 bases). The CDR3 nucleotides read TGTGCCAGCGCGGACAGCATGAACACTGAAGCTTTCTTT. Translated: CASADSMNTEAFF.